The clone carrying this T cell receptor beta chain was found a few times. The antigen remains unidentified. The isolated RNA, all of it, was reverse transcribed, so expressed TCRB transcripts were what got sequenced. Here immunoSEQ multiplex PCR was the method, and the copy in TCRdb shows in-frame clones only, minus some. There are about 360,000 clones in the sample; 10% to 15% occur only once, and about 0.01% lies in the top ten. This sample was taken from a study of beta chain features in type 1 diabetes. Study conclusions and caveats: Type 1 diabetes patients had TCRB CDR3s that were shorter (moderately but significantly so) in all four CD4+ subsets.

Germline V lookup: CDR1 KGHSH, CDR2 LQKENI. Unmatched junction bases numbered 13, after V lost 2 bases and J lost 6 bases. The CDR3 spans 17 residues. V and J are TRBV18 and TRBJ2-1, with 7 bases fitting TRBD1. This clonotype originated in a woman younger than 35 with type 1 diabetes. The material sequenced was naive CD4+ T cells from blood. The CDR3 loop reads CASSPVITGVSGNEQFF. CDR3 coding DNA: TGTGCCAGCTCACCAGTCATAACAGGGGTCAGCGGCAATGAGCAGTTCTTC.